The 14 T cell receptor beta chains below all came from one sample that was sequenced in a study of blood T cell repertoires in COVID-19 (dated by TCRdb to 2019 to 2021). Library prep was done by the immunoSEQ multiplex PCR assay. In its TCRdb copy, this immuneACCESS table keeps in-frame sequences only and misses some clones. Where compared with another copy, unresolved V genes explain less than half of these, and the others have no known cause. This sample gives under 200,000 clones in total; roughly 85% of them show up just once. 15% to 20% of the sample is held by the ten biggest clonotypes. Sequencing input: PBMCs or T cells enriched from blood (not recorded which). The receptor source for this set is a woman in her 70s in a cohort exposed to, infected with or recovered from COVID-19 (not recorded which).

This chain links TRBV7-3 with TRBJ1-5; TRBD1 aligns across 7 bases. The CDR3 is 17 amino acids. Germline CDR1 is SGHTA and CDR2 is FQGTGA. Trimming cost V 2 bases and J 2 bases; bases outside gene matches: 9. For the CDR3, the DNA is TGTGCCAGCAGCTTAGAGGGACAGAGGCTAGGCAATCAGCCCCAGCATTTT. It is translated as CASSLEGQRLGNQPQHF.

The chain couples TRBV5-8 to TRBJ1-1; 9 nucleotides align to TRBD1. Per the germline V gene, CDR1 is SGHTS and CDR2 is YDEGEE. The CDR3 loop spans 13 amino acids. The junction had 1 base not matched to a gene; V was cut back by 3 bases and J by 4 bases. The chain's CDR3 is CASSSTGGTEAFF. Written as DNA, the CDR3 is TGTGCCAGCAGCTCGACAGGGGGCACTGAAGCTTTCTTT.

This rearrangement joins TRBV5-5 to TRBJ1-1, with a possible D match to TRBD1 (5 bases). Per germline, CDR1 SGHKS and CDR2 YYEKEE (reference sequence). Trimming pared 4 bases from V and 7 bases from J, leaving 20 bases between. The CDR3 extends over 15 amino acids. This CDR3 reads CASSPRTGGDGEAFF. CDR3 DNA sequence: TGTGCCAGCAGCCCCAGGACCGGGGGTGATGGTGAAGCTTTCTTT.

This clone was observed a handful of times. The gene calls are TRBV5-1 and TRBJ1-1; D possibly corresponds to TRBD1 (6 bases). V lost 3 bases to trimming and J lost 0 bases, with 15 bases between them. Germline values: CDR1 SGHRS, CDR2 YFSETQ. The CDR3 covers 16 residues. This CDR3 is CASSWPQGSMNTEAFF. CDR3 DNA: TGCGCCAGCAGCTGGCCCCAGGGGTCGATGAACACTGAAGCTTTCTTT.

This clone appeared once. The chain links TRBV24-1 to TRBJ2-2, with 8 positions matching TRBD1. This CDR3 is 15 amino acids long. V shed 6 bases, J shed 0 bases, and the junction held 2 bases outside the gene matches. Germline loops: CDR1 KGHDR, CDR2 SFDVKD. The chain's CDR3 is CATSKDRANTGELFF. CDR3 DNA: TGTGCCACCAGTAAGGACAGGGCGAACACCGGGGAGCTGTTTTTT.

This clone was recorded many times. The DNA of the CDR3 is TGTGCAAGTCCCGAATTCAGGGCGGAGAGCAATCAGCCCCAGCATTTT. Translating it yields CASPEFRAESNQPQHF. The chain recombines TRBV12-2 with TRBJ1-5; the D call in the table, TRBD1, was not verified against the DNA. TRBV12-2 is tagged as a pseudogene. This CDR3 contains 16 residues.

This chain connects TRBV7-9 to TRBJ2-7; TRBD2 agrees at 8 bases. Germline V gives CDR1 SEHNR, CDR2 FQNEAQ (reference sequence). J lost 0 bases, V lost 5 bases, and 9 bases had no gene match. The CDR3 totals 16 residues. The CDR3 nucleotides read TGTGCCAGCAGCCGCTGGGCTAGCGGGTTCTCCTACGAGCAGTACTTC. Translating gives CASSRWASGFSYEQYF.

The genes are TRBV7-9 and TRBJ2-1, with D tentatively TRBD1 (6 bases). Trimming removed 5 bases at V and 10 bases at J, with 12 bases between. CDR1 SEHNR and CDR2 FQNEAQ come from the germline V gene (reference sequence). CDR3 length: 12 residues. In DNA, the CDR3 is TGTGCCAGCAGCGTACCCCAGGGGGAGCAGTTCTTC. Translating gives CASSVPQGEQFF.

This clone came up a few times. This chain connects TRBV4-1 to TRBJ2-2; tentative D call: TRBD2 (6 bases). V lost 8 bases and J lost 4, with 8 bases in between. CDR1 is MGHRA and CDR2 is YSYEKL in the germline V gene. The CDR3 length is 12 residues. CDR3 sequence (DNA): TGCGCCAGCGCGGGGTTCACCGGGGAGCTGTTTTTT. Translated, it gives CASAGFTGELFF.

This clone is a singleton in its sample. The chain combines TRBV10-3 with TRBJ1-3; TRBD1 is a possible D gene (5 bases). This CDR3 comprises 16 residues. Per the germline V gene, CDR1 is ENHRY and CDR2 is SYGVKD. Trimming left V 3 bases short and J 4 bases short, with 16 bases between. The CDR3 here is CAISDGSKGYGNTIYF. CDR3 coding DNA: TGTGCCATCAGTGACGGGTCAAAGGGGTACGGAAACACCATATATTTT.

The chain uses TRBV18 and TRBJ1-4; no definite D call. CDR3 length: 15 amino acids. V lost 3 bases and J 7 bases, leaving 15 bases between the germline ends. The germline V gene has CDR1 KGHSH and CDR2 LQKENI. The CDR3 DNA is TGTGCCAGCTCACCCCCCGGAGGGTGGGGTGAAAAACTGTTTTTT. Protein product: CASSPPGGWGEKLFF.

The chain joins TRBV12-5 to TRBJ2-1, with a possible D match to TRBD2 (6 bases). The CDR3 extends over 16 amino acids. Germline V gene lookup returns CDR1 LGHNT and CDR2 FRNRAP. The V and J ends lost 3 bases and 2 bases respectively, with 14 bases between them. The CDR3 coding sequence is TGTGCTAGTGGTTTCCTGGCGGGAACCCCCTACAATGAGCAGTTCTTC. It translates to CASGFLAGTPYNEQFF. Filled out from reference TRBV12-5 and TRBJ2-1, the complete variable domain reads DARVTQTPRHKVTEMGQEVTMRCQPILGHNTVFWYRQTMMQGLELLAYFRNRAPLDDSGMPKDRFSAEMPDATLATLKIQPSEPRDSAVYFCASGFLAGTPYNEQFFGPGTRLTVL.

V is TRBV19 and J is TRBJ2-1, with 15 bases aligning to TRBD2. Germline trimming cut 3 bases from V and 8 bases from J; bases unmatched to any gene: 11. CDR1 is LNHDA and CDR2 is SQIVND in the germline V gene (reference sequence). The CDR3 consists of 18 residues. CDR3 residues: CASSIRGPGTSGRHEQFF. CDR3 sequence (DNA): TGTGCCAGTAGTATTAGGGGCCCTGGGACTAGCGGGAGGCATGAGCAGTTCTTC. Full variable domain (rest looked up from reference TRBV19 and TRBJ2-1): DGGITQSPKYLFRKEGQNVTLSCEQNLNHDAMYWYRQDPGQGLRLIYYSQIVNDFQKGDIAEGYSVSREKKESFPLTVTSAQKNPTAFYLCASSIRGPGTSGRHEQFFGPGTRLTVL.

Note on this clone: Other DNA sequences in the same sample also yield this CDR3. CDR3 region: CASRPGTGGLVGELFF. CDR3 DNA sequence: TGTGCCAGCAGACCCGGGACAGGGGGTTTGGTGGGGGAGCTGTTTTTT. The rearrangement joins TRBV28 to TRBJ2-2, with 11 nucleotides matching TRBD1. Germline values: CDR1 MDHEN, CDR2 SYDVKM. Trimming at V came to 6 bases and at J to 8 bases, leaving 11 bases not matched to a gene. The CDR3 runs 16 residues.